A single sample is the source of the 3 T cell receptor beta chains below, sequenced in a study of shared clonotypes between healthy human individuals. The method was immunoSEQ multiplex PCR; TCRdb's version includes in-frame clones alone and lacks a portion of them. The table lists some 510,000 clones, less than 85% of them singletons. Material: PBMCs. The receptors shown here come from a woman in her 40s in good health. Some clones in this sample may be carry-over from other donors' samples.

The J gene is TRBJ2-5, the V gene TRBV5-1; the D is unclear. Between the trimmed V and J ends, which lost 3 bases and 5 bases, there was a span of 14 bases. Germline CDR1 reads SGHRS; CDR2 reads YFSETQ. This CDR3 has 14 residues. As DNA, the CDR3 is TGCGCCAGCAGCTCCCAGTCCGCCCGGGAGACCCAGTACTTC. Its translation is CASSSQSARETQYF.

The chain is built from TRBV30 and TRBJ1-4, with TRBD1 matching 9 bases. Per germline, CDR1 GTSNPN and CDR2 SVGIG (reference sequence). This CDR3 contains 15 residues. Trimming removed 0 bases from V and 8 bases from J; junction bases left unmatched: 7. The CDR3 sequence: CAWSVLQGAREKLFF. CDR3 nucleotides: TGTGCCTGGAGTGTCCTACAGGGGGCGAGGGAAAAACTGTTTTTT.

As to this clone: Different DNA sequences within this sample yield the same CDR3. The chain carries TRBV4-3 and TRBJ1-4; D might be TRBD1 (5 bases). Germline CDR1 reads LGHNA; CDR2 reads YSLEER. This CDR3 contains 15 residues. The germline V and J ends were trimmed by 1 base and 7 bases, with 13 bases remaining between them. In DNA, the CDR3 is TGCGCCAGCAGCCAAGGGCGGACTCAGGGTGAAAAACTGTTTTTT. Its protein product is CASSQGRTQGEKLFF.